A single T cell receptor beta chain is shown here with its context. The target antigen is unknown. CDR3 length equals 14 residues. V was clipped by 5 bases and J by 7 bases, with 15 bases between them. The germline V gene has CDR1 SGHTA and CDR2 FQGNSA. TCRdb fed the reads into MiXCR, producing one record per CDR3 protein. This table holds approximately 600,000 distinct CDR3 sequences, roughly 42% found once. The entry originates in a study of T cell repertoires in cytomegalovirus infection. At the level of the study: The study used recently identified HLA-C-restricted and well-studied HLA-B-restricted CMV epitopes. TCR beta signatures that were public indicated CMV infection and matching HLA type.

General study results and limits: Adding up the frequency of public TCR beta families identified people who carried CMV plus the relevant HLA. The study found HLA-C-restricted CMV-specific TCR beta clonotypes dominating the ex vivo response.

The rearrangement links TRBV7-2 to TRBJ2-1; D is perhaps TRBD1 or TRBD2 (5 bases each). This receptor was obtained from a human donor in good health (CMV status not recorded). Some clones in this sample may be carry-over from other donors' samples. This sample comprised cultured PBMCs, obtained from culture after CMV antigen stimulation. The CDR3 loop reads CASSNRDPANEQFF. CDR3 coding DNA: TGTGCCAGCAGCAACCGGGACCCTGCAAATGAGCAGTTCTTC.